Presented here are 6 T cell receptor beta chains from one specimen sequenced in a study of T-cell reconstitution after alpha-beta-depleted transplantation in children. Unique molecular identifiers were incorporated when the TCRbeta library was constructed. TCRdb passed the PCR reads through MiXCR, listing each CDR3 protein once. The profile shows 490,000 or so distinct CDR3 sequences, about 10% of them singletons. This specimen consisted of PBMCs, obtained before TCRalphabeta/CD19-depleted stem cell transplant. The receptors stem from a child aged 2-15 years with inherited bone marrow failure, due to receive a stem cell transplant.

This clonotype was counted at least ten times. The rearrangement links TRBV29-1 to TRBJ2-1; TRBD2 matches 7 bases. V dropped 7 bases and J dropped 1; count of bases not matched to a gene: 10. The CDR3 is 15 amino acids. CDR1 is SQVTM, CDR2 ANQGSEA, per germline. CDR3 residues: CSALGTSESYNEQFF. The DNA for the CDR3 is TGCAGCGCCCTCGGAACTAGCGAATCCTACAATGAGCAGTTCTTC.

This clonotype was counted ten times or more. The chain has TRBV12-3 or TRBV12-4 and TRBJ2-2; no clear D gene. Between the trimmed V and J ends, which lost 7 bases and 0 bases, there was a span of 15 bases. The CDR3 runs 16 residues. CDR3 protein: CASTSKDGANTGELFF. The DNA for the CDR3 is TGTGCCAGCACCTCCAAGGACGGAGCGAACACCGGGGAGCTGTTTTTT.

At least ten counts were recorded for this clonotype. The chain recombines TRBV6-1 with TRBJ2-7; 8 bases agree with TRBD2. This CDR3 is 15 amino acids long. After removal of 1 base from V and 3 bases from J, the junction contained 5 bases not matched to a gene. Germline-derived CDR1 and CDR2 are MNHNS and SASEGT. This CDR3 is CASSEGVAGNYEQYF. The CDR3 DNA sequence: TGTGCCAGCAGTGAAGGGGTAGCGGGAAACTACGAGCAGTACTTC.

This clonotype occurred a few times. V and J are TRBV19 and TRBJ2-1; maybe TRBD2 (7 bases). Trimming removed 1 base from V and 1 base from J, with 14 bases in between. The CDR3 totals 17 residues. The germline V gene has CDR1 LNHDA and CDR2 SQIVND (reference sequence). CDR3: CASSIAGGLPSYNEQFF. CDR3 sequence (DNA): TGTGCCAGTAGTATAGCCGGGGGGCTCCCATCCTACAATGAGCAGTTCTTC.

This CDR3 is CASSLDGWQGAGEQYF. In nucleotides, the CDR3 is TGCGCCAGCAGCTTGGACGGCTGGCAGGGGGCGGGTGAGCAGTACTTC. The J gene is TRBJ2-7, the V gene TRBV5-1, with 8 bases lining up with TRBD1. This CDR3 is 16 amino acids long. V trimming: 0 bases; J trimming: 7 bases; junction bases outside the gene matches: 12. CDR1 is SGHRS and CDR2 is YFSETQ in the germline V gene.

This clonotype came up many times. The chain combines TRBV10-1 with TRBJ2-6; D unclear. The CDR3 totals 16 residues. V lost 7 bases, J lost 0 bases, and 13 bases lay in between. The germline V gene encodes CDR1 WNHNN and CDR2 SYGVQD (reference sequence). The CDR3: CASNPDGPSGANVLTF. The CDR3 coding sequence is TGCGCCAGCAATCCGGACGGCCCCTCTGGGGCCAACGTCCTGACTTTC.